These 30 T cell receptor beta chains share one sample of origin, sequenced in a study of T cell responses to AZD1222 COVID-19 vaccine. Sequenced by immunoSEQ multiplex PCR; TCRdb stores in-frame clones only, minus some. The sample carries some 150,000 clones, 80% to 85% recorded once. Sequenced here: peripheral blood, sampled on day 0 of MenACWY control vaccination. These receptor sequences come from an adult in good health.

The chain recombines TRBV11-1 with TRBJ2-2; TRBD1 aligns across 10 bases. Germline V gives CDR1 SGHAT, CDR2 FQDESV (reference sequence). The CDR3 sequence is 16 residues long. The ends lost 3 bases at V and 4 bases at J; junction bases unmatched: 5. CDR3 DNA sequence: TGTGCCAGCAGCTTGGTGGGACAGGGGAGCACCGGGGAGCTGTTTTTT. Amino acid sequence: CASSLVGQGSTGELFF.

This clone came up once. The CDR3 sequence: CASSFRQGADNQPQHF. CDR3 coding DNA: TGTGCCAGCAGCTTCCGGCAGGGGGCAGACAATCAGCCCCAGCATTTT. The chain joins TRBV11-3 to TRBJ1-5, with TRBD1 matching over 8 bases. V was clipped by 3 bases and J by 3 bases; unmatched bases: 7. CDR1 is SGHNT and CDR2 is YENEEA in the germline V gene. The length of the CDR3 is 16 residues.

The CDR3, as DNA: TGTGCCAGCAGCCGCCGGGGCACCCTTAACAATGAGCAGTTCTTC. Amino acid sequence: CASSRRGTLNNEQFF. The chain joins TRBV7-3 to TRBJ2-1, with D perhaps given as TRBD1 or TRBD2 (5 bases each). This CDR3 region has 15 residues. Germline CDR1 reads SGHTA; CDR2 reads FQGTGA. Trimming pared 5 bases from V and 5 bases from J, leaving 16 bases between.

J is TRBJ2-6 and V is TRBV11-2, with D perhaps TRBD1 (5 bases). CDR1 SGHAT and CDR2 FQNNGV come from the germline V gene. The germline V and J ends were trimmed by 5 bases and 2 bases, with 10 bases remaining between them. CDR3 length equals 15 residues. The CDR3 region is CASSIGQTGANVLTF. The CDR3 nucleotides are TGTGCCAGCAGCATCGGACAAACTGGGGCCAACGTCCTGACTTTC.

This clone showed up just once. CDR3 loop: CASSLNTGPLKTQYF. As DNA, the CDR3 is TGTGCCAGCAGCTTAAATACAGGGCCGCTGAAGACCCAGTACTTC. This chain links TRBV7-2 with TRBJ2-5; a weak D match, TRBD1 (6 bases). This CDR3 has 15 residues. The V and J ends lost 2 bases and 6 bases respectively, with 16 bases between them. In germline, CDR1 is SGHTA, CDR2 FQGNSA.

V and J are TRBV18 and TRBJ2-3; 7 bases line up with TRBD2. Per the germline V gene, CDR1 is KGHSH and CDR2 is LQKENI. With 8 bases clipped from V and 5 bases from J, the junction kept 4 bases outside the gene matches. The CDR3 extends over 12 amino acids. CDR3 DNA: TGTGCCAGCGAAGGGAGGGAAGATACGCAGTATTTT. This encodes CASEGREDTQYF.

The chain links TRBV4-1 to TRBJ2-3, with D perhaps matching TRBD2 (6 bases). The CDR3 length is 15 residues. Per the germline V gene, CDR1 is MGHRA and CDR2 is YSYEKL. The V gene lost 1 base and the J gene lost 6 bases, with 14 bases spanning the gap. CDR3: CASSQALVAGDTQYF. Written as DNA, the CDR3 is TGCGCCAGCAGCCAAGCCTTGGTTGCGGGGGATACGCAGTATTTT.

This clone was found a few times. The genes are TRBV6-5 and TRBJ1-6; D may be TRBD1 (5 bases). In germline, CDR1 is MNHEY, CDR2 SVGAGI. The CDR3 loop spans 13 amino acids. V was shortened by 2 bases and J by 10 bases, with 9 bases between the two germline ends. For the CDR3, the DNA is TGTGCCAGCAGTTACGGAAGGGGATCACCCCTCCACTTT. This sequence encodes CASSYGRGSPLHF.

The chain has TRBV18 and TRBJ1-1; TRBD1 is a possible D gene (6 bases). The CDR3 covers 14 residues. In germline, CDR1 is KGHSH, CDR2 LQKENI. The germline V and J ends were trimmed by 3 bases and 4 bases, with 12 bases remaining between them. CDR3 nucleotide sequence: TGTGCCAGCTCACCCACAGGGTTTGGCACTGAAGCTTTCTTT. The encoded protein is CASSPTGFGTEAFF.

The chain carries TRBV5-4 and TRBJ1-5; perhaps TRBD1 as D (5 bases). Germline CDR1 and CDR2: SGHNT and YYREEE (reference sequence). The CDR3 covers 15 residues. Trimming took 0 bases from V and 3 from J, leaving 10 bases between them. The CDR3 DNA reads as TGTGCCAGCAGCTTGGCCGGGGCACCCAATCAGCCCCAGCATTTT. Protein sequence: CASSLAGAPNQPQHF.

This clone was counted once. The rearrangement uses TRBV29-1 and TRBJ2-3; TRBD1 matches at 11 bases. Trimming cost V 4 bases and J 4 bases; bases outside gene matches: 1. The CDR3 contains 13 residues. Germline loops: CDR1 SQVTM, CDR2 ANQGSEA. The DNA for the CDR3 is TGCAGCGTTGTGGGACAGGGGGCAGATACGCAGTATTTT. Translation: CSVVGQGADTQYF.

J is TRBJ2-3 and V is TRBV2, with no clear D. The V and J ends lost 6 bases and 4 bases respectively, with 8 bases between them. CDR3 length: 12 residues. Germline CDR1 SNHLY, CDR2 FYNNEI. Written as DNA, the CDR3 is TGTGCCAGCAGGGTCCCCCCAGATACGCAGTATTTT. This sequence encodes CASRVPPDTQYF.

The V call is TRBV10-3, the J call TRBJ2-3; 9 nucleotides align to TRBD2. J was trimmed by 5 bases and V by 4 bases; bases with no gene match: 4. The CDR3 has 14 residues. CDR1 and CDR2 (germline): ENHRY, SYGVKD. DNA for the CDR3: TGTGCCATCAGTGGAAGCGGGGGGAGAGATACGCAGTATTTT. Its translation: CAISGSGGRDTQYF.

This chain joins TRBV5-1 and TRBJ2-1; no reliable D call. The CDR3 contains 15 residues. Trimming stripped 0 bases from V and 4 bases from J, with 11 bases between. Germline V gene sequence: CDR1 SGHRS, CDR2 YFSETQ. The CDR3 DNA reads TGCGCCAGCAGCTTGGAAGGGAACTTATACAATGAGCAGTTCTTC. Translating gives CASSLEGNLYNEQFF.

The chain combines TRBV6-5 with TRBJ1-3; D is unclear. Trimming pared 9 bases from V and 0 bases from J, leaving 12 bases between. Germline V gene data show CDR1 as MNHEY and CDR2 as SVGAGI. CDR3 length: 14 amino acids. DNA of the CDR3: TGTGCCAGTCAGTCGCTGTCCTCTGGAAACACCATATATTTT. Translating gives CASQSLSSGNTIYF.

This clone was seen only a few times. The chain joins TRBV11-2 to TRBJ2-2; the D is unclear. CDR1 and CDR2 from the germline V gene are SGHAT and FQNNGV. The CDR3 extends over 13 amino acids. Trimming cost V 0 bases and J 8 bases, with 7 bases left between them. The DNA of the CDR3 is TGTGCCAGCAGCTTAGAACCATCAGGGGAGCTGTTTTTT. It translates to CASSLEPSGELFF.

The rearrangement joins TRBV28 to TRBJ1-5; TRBD1 might be the D (5 bases). Germline CDR1 reads MDHEN; CDR2 reads SYDVKM. This CDR3 is 13 amino acids long. Trimming stripped 2 bases from V and 7 bases from J, with 9 bases between. This CDR3 is CASSLMRGQPQHF. The CDR3 DNA is TGTGCCAGCAGTTTAATGCGGGGCCAGCCCCAGCATTTT.

The chain joins TRBV7-9 to TRBJ1-1; 8 bases match TRBD1. CDR3 length: 17 amino acids. After removal of 3 bases from V and 1 base from J, the junction contained 10 bases not matched to a gene. In germline, CDR1 is SEHNR, CDR2 FQNEAQ (reference sequence). DNA for the CDR3: TGTGCCAGCAGCTTCAGGTCGACAGGGGACGGGAACACTGAAGCTTTCTTT. Its protein is CASSFRSTGDGNTEAFF.

The chain combines TRBV5-8 with TRBJ2-2, with D perhaps TRBD1 or TRBD2 (6 bases each). CDR3 length equals 14 residues. Trimming left V 4 bases short and J 8 bases short, with 15 bases between. CDR1 is SGHTS and CDR2 is YDEGEE in the germline V gene. The DNA of the CDR3 is TGTGCCAGCAGCCGGGGGCGTCCTGAGGGGGAGCTGTTTTTT. Residues: CASSRGRPEGELFF.

The DNA of the CDR3 is TGTGCCGCCAGCAGTATCAGGGCGTCACACTACACCTTC. The encoded protein is CAASSIRASHYTF. The rearrangement uses TRBV28 and TRBJ1-2, with D perhaps TRBD1 (5 bases). The CDR3 loop spans 13 amino acids. The V and J ends lost 11 bases and 10 bases respectively, with 23 bases between them. Germline values: CDR1 MDHEN, CDR2 SYDVKM.

V and J are TRBV5-4 and TRBJ2-5; 9 bases are a match to TRBD1. The germline gives CDR1 SGHNT, CDR2 YYREEE (reference sequence). The CDR3 is 15 amino acids. The junction had 4 bases not matched to a gene; V was cut back by 3 bases and J by 1 base. Here the CDR3 reads CASSWGGQGQETQYF. In DNA form, the CDR3 reads TGTGCCAGCAGCTGGGGGGGACAGGGCCAAGAGACCCAGTACTTC.

The rearrangement joins TRBV9 to TRBJ2-3; tentative D call: TRBD2 (6 bases). This CDR3 has 16 residues. Trimming pared 1 base from V and 2 bases from J, leaving 14 bases between. In germline, CDR1 is SGDLS, CDR2 YYNGEE. The CDR3 protein is CASSVSGGNPTDTQYF. The CDR3 DNA reads as TGTGCCAGCAGCGTATCGGGCGGGAACCCCACAGATACGCAGTATTTT.

The gene calls are TRBV5-5 and TRBJ1-4, with 7 positions matching TRBD1. V was pared by 4 bases and J by 2 bases, with 2 bases of the junction left unmatched. The germline CDR1 and CDR2 sequences are SGHKS and YYEKEE (reference sequence). The CDR3 covers 14 residues. The CDR3 DNA sequence: TGTGCCAGCAGCGACAGGGTTACTAATGAAAAACTGTTTTTT. It is translated as CASSDRVTNEKLFF.

This clone was recorded only once. CDR3 protein: CASRPATSAESEQFF. CDR3 DNA: TGCGCCAGCAGACCCGCGACTAGCGCTGAAAGTGAGCAGTTCTTC. The chain couples TRBV5-1 to TRBJ2-1; 8 bases match TRBD2. The CDR3 is 15 residues long. CDR1 SGHRS and CDR2 YFSETQ come from the germline V gene. Unmatched junction bases numbered 13, after V lost 5 bases and J lost 9 bases.

The gene calls are TRBV6-1 and TRBJ2-7; tentatively, D is TRBD2 (5 bases). V was trimmed by 2 bases and J by 3 bases, leaving 11 bases between them. The CDR3 spans 14 residues. Germline CDR1 reads MNHNS; CDR2 reads SASEGT. CDR3 in amino acids: CASSELPGYYEQYV. The CDR3 bases are TGTGCCAGCAGTGAACTACCGGGATACTACGAGCAGTACGTC.

The chain employs TRBV2 and TRBJ1-4; no clear D. The CDR3 is 12 residues long. V dropped 6 bases and J dropped 3 bases, with 5 bases sitting between them. CDR1 and CDR2 from the germline V gene are SNHLY and FYNNEI. CDR3 loop: CASRTSNEKLFF. DNA of the CDR3: TGTGCCAGCAGAACGTCTAATGAAAAACTGTTTTTT.

The table lists this clone with a few counts. This rearrangement joins TRBV11-2 to TRBJ2-3; TRBD1 is a possible D gene (6 bases). CDR3 length equals 15 residues. Germline V CDR1 and CDR2: SGHAT, FQNNGV. The germline V and J ends were trimmed by 8 bases and 4 bases, with 19 bases remaining between them. In DNA, the CDR3 is TGTGCCAGCCAAGTTAGGGGGTTCGGCGCAGATACGCAGTATTTT. Its protein is CASQVRGFGADTQYF.

This chain joins TRBV2 and TRBJ1-5; D is uncertain. Germline V gene sequence: CDR1 SNHLY, CDR2 FYNNEI. This CDR3 comprises 14 residues. The V end was cut by 4 bases, the J end by 0 bases, with 7 bases between. In DNA form, the CDR3 reads TGTGCCAGCAGTGGGCTCAATAGCAATCAGCCCCAGCATTTT. It specifies CASSGLNSNQPQHF. The whole variable domain, remainder taken from reference TRBV2 and TRBJ1-5, is EPEVTQTPSHQVTQMGQEVILRCVPISNHLYFYWYRQILGQKVEFLVSFYNNEISEKSEIFDDQFSVERPDGSNFTLKIRSTKLEDSAMYFCASSGLNSNQPQHFGDGTRLSIL.

The V and J genes are TRBV5-1 and TRBJ2-3, with D perhaps TRBD2 (5 bases). This CDR3 has 17 amino acids. Trimming stripped 4 bases from V and 1 base from J, with 19 bases between. CDR1 and CDR2 from the germline V gene are SGHRS and YFSETQ. CDR3 DNA: TGCGCCAGCAGCCTGGGAATCGGAGGAGGCGGCACAGATACGCAGTATTTT. Translated, it gives CASSLGIGGGGTDTQYF.

For the CDR3, the DNA is TGCGCCAGCAGCTTGGGAGGGGGCACTGAAGCTTTCTTT. The encoded protein is CASSLGGGTEAFF. V is TRBV5-1 and J is TRBJ1-1; D might be TRBD1 (6 bases). V was trimmed by 0 bases and J by 4 bases, leaving 7 bases between them. This CDR3 is 13 amino acids long. Germline CDR1 and CDR2: SGHRS and YFSETQ.